This T cell receptor beta chain was retrieved from a study of shared clonotypes between healthy human individuals. Study details: Donors had three CD4 naive, three CD4 memory, two CD8 naive and one CD8 memory plate apiece.

For this clone: Its antigen is not known.

Libraries were prepared by immunoSEQ multiplex PCR; TCRdb keeps only in-frame clonotypes and omits some of them. The table records roughly 2.1 million clones, 85% to 95% of them present only once. Only CD45RO-negative cells positively selected for CCR7 counted as naive CD8 cells, so terminally differentiated effector memory CD45RA+ cells were excluded. This CDR3 comprises 13 residues. CDR1 is MNHEY, CDR2 SMNVEV, per germline (reference sequence). Trimming removed 5 bases from V and 6 bases from J, with 14 bases in between. Study-level results: Non-shared clonotypes displayed generation probabilities falling below those of clonotypes present in all four donors. Clonotypes that were shared across a few donors made up approximately 5.1% of naive CD4 clonotypes.

The sample consisted of naive CD8+ T cells from PBMCs. This clonotype was sampled from a man between 18 and 29 years old in good health. Some clones in this sample may be carry-over from other donors' samples. V and J are TRBV27 and TRBJ2-7; perhaps TRBD2 as D (7 bases). The CDR3 DNA sequence: TGTGCCAGCAGTGTGGGGGGGGCGATCGAGCAGTACTTC. Residues: CASSVGGAIEQYF.